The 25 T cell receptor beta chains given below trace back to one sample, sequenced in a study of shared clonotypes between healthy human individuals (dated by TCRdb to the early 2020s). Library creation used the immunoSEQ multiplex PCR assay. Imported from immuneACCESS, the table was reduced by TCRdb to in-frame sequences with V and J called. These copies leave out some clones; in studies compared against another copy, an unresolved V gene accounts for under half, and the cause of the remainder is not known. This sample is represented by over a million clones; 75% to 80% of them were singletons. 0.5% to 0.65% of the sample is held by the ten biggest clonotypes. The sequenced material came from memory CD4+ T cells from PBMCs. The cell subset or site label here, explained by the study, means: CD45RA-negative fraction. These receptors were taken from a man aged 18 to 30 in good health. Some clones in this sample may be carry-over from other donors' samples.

CDR3: CASSLGQSKAFF. The CDR3 nucleotides read TGCGCCAGCAGCTTGGGGCAGAGTAAAGCTTTCTTT. J is TRBJ1-1 and V is TRBV5-1, with D hard to call. Germline loops: CDR1 SGHRS, CDR2 YFSETQ. The CDR3 is made up of 12 amino acids. V lost 0 bases, J lost 9 bases, and 9 bases lay in between.

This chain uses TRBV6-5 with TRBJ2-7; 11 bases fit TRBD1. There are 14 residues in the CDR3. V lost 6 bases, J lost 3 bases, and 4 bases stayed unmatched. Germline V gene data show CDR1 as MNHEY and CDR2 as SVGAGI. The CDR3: CASRTGTGGYEQYF. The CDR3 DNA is TGTGCCAGCAGGACCGGGACAGGGGGCTACGAGCAGTACTTC.

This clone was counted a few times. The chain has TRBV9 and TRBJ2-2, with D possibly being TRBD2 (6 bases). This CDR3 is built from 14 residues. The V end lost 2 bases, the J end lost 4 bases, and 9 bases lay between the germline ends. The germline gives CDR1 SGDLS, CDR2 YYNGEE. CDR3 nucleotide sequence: TGTGCCAGCAGCGTCCAAGCGGGCACCGGGGAGCTGTTTTTT. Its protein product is CASSVQAGTGELFF. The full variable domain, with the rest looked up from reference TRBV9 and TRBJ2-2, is DSGVTQTPKHLITATGQRVTLRCSPRSGDLSVYWYQQSLDQGLQFLIQYYNGEERAKGNILERFSAQQFPDLHSELNLSSLELGDSALYFCASSVQAGTGELFFGEGSRLTVL.

The CDR3 loop reads CASSPRGLAREQYF. CDR3 DNA: TGTGCCAGCAGCCCGCGTGGACTAGCTCGCGAGCAGTACTTC. The chain carries TRBV7-9 and TRBJ2-7; 8 bases fit TRBD2. The CDR3 spans 14 residues. After removal of 5 bases from V and 6 bases from J, the junction contained 9 bases not matched to a gene. Germline V gives CDR1 SEHNR, CDR2 FQNEAQ (reference sequence).

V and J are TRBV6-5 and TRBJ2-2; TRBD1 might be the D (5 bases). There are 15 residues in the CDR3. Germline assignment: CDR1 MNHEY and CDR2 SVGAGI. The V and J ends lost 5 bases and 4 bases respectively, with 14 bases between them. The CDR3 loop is CASSPRAMGTGELFF. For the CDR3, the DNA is TGTGCCAGCAGTCCCAGGGCGATGGGCACCGGGGAGCTGTTTTTT.

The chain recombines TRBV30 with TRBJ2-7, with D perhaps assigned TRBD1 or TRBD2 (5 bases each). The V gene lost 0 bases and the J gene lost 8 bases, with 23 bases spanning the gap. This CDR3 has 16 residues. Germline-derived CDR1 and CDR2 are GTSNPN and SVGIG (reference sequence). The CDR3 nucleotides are TGTGCCTGGAGTGTCAAGGCAGGGACCCAGGGATTCAAGCAGTACTTC. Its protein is CAWSVKAGTQGFKQYF.

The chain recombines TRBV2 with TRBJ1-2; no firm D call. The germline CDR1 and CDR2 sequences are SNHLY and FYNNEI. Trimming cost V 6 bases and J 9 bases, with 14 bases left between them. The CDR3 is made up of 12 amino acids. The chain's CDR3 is CASRAGPDSYTF. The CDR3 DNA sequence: TGTGCCAGCAGGGCCGGACCCGATAGCTACACCTTC. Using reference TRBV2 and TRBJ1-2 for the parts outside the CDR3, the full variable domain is EPEVTQTPSHQVTQMGQEVILRCVPISNHLYFYWYRQILGQKVEFLVSFYNNEISEKSEIFDDQFSVERPDGSNFTLKIRSTKLEDSAMYFCASRAGPDSYTFGSGTRLTVV.

The CDR3 DNA is TGTGCCAGCAGCTTATCTCGGGCCATAAGCACAGATACGCAGTATTTT. It specifies CASSLSRAISTDTQYF. The chain has TRBV7-2 and TRBJ2-3; no clear D gene. CDR3 size: 16 residues. From germline, CDR1 is SGHTA and CDR2 FQGNSA. The ends were cut back, 2 bases at V and 0 bases at J, with 12 bases in the middle.

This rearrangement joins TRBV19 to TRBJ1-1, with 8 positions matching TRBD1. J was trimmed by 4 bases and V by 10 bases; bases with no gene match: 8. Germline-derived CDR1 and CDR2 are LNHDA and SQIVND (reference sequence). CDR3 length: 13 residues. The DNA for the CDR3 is TGTGCCACTGCAGGGGGCTATGGCACTGAAGCTTTCTTT. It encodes CATAGGYGTEAFF.

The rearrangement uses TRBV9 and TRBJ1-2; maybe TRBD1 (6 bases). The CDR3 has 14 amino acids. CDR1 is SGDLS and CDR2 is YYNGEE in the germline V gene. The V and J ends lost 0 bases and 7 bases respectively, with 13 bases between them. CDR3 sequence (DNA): TGTGCCAGCAGCGTAGTCCCAGGGGAGGGTGGCTACACCTTC. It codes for CASSVVPGEGGYTF.

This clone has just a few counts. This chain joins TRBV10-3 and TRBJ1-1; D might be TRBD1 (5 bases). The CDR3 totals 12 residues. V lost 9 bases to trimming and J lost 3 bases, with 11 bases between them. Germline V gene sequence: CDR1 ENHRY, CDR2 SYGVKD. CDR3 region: CAIHGGDTEAFF. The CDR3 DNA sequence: TGTGCCATACACGGAGGGGACACTGAAGCTTTCTTT.

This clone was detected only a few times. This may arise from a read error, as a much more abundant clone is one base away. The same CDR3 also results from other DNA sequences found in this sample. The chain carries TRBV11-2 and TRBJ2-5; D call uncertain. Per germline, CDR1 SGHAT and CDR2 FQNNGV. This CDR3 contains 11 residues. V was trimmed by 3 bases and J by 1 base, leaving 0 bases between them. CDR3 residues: CASSFQETQYF. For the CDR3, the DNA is TGTGCCAGCAGCTTCCAAGAGACCCAGTACTTC.

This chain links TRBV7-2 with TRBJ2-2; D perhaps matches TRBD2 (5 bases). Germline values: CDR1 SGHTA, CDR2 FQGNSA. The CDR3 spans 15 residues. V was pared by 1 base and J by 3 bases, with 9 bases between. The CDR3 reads CASSLERGYTGELFF. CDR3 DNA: TGTGCCAGCAGCTTAGAACGGGGTTACACCGGGGAGCTGTTTTTT.

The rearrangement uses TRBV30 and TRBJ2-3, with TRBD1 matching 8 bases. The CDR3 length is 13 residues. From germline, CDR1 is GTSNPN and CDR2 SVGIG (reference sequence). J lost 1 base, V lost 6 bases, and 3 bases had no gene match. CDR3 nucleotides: TGTGCCTGCGGACAGGGCCGCACAGATACGCAGTATTTT. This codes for CACGQGRTDTQYF.

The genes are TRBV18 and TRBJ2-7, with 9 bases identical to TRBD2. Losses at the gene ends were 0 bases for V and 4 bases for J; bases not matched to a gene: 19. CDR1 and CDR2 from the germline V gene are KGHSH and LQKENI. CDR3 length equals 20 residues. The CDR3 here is CASSPPAGGGFAGAEYEQYF. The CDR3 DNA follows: TGTGCCAGCTCACCACCCGCGGGAGGGGGATTTGCAGGGGCGGAGTACGAGCAGTACTTC.

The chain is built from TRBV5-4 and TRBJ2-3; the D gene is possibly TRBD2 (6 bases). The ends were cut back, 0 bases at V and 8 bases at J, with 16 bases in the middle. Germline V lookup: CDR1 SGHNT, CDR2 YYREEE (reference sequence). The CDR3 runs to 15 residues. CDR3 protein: CASSLASKPGGTQYF. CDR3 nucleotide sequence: TGTGCCAGCAGCTTGGCCTCAAAGCCCGGGGGTACGCAGTATTTT.

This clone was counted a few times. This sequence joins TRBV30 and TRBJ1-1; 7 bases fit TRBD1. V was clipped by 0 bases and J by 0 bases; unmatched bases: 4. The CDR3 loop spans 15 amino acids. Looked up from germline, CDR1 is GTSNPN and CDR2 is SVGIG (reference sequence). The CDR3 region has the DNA TGTGCCTGGAGTGTACCCGACAGGGTGAACACTGAAGCTTTCTTT. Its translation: CAWSVPDRVNTEAFF.

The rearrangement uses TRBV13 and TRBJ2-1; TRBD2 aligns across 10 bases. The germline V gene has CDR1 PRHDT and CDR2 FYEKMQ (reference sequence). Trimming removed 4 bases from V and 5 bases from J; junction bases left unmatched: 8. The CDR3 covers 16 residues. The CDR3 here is CASSYLSGRAHNEQFF. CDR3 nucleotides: TGTGCCAGCAGCTACCTGAGCGGGAGGGCCCACAATGAGCAGTTCTTC.

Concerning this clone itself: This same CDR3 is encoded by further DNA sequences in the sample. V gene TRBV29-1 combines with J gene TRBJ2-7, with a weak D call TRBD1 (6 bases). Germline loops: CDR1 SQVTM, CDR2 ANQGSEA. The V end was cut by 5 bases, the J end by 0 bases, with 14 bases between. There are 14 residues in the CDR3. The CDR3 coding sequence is TGCAGCGTTCTTCTTGCGGACAGCTCCTACGAGCAGTACTTC. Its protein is CSVLLADSSYEQYF.

This CDR3 reads CASSRGPRGNTIYF. The CDR3 DNA reads as TGTGCCAGCAGTCGCGGGCCTAGGGGAAACACCATATATTTT. The chain joins TRBV6-5 to TRBJ1-3; no firm D call. CDR1 MNHEY and CDR2 SVGAGI come from the germline V gene. Deletions cut 5 bases from V and 4 bases from J, with 12 bases between. This CDR3 is 14 amino acids long.

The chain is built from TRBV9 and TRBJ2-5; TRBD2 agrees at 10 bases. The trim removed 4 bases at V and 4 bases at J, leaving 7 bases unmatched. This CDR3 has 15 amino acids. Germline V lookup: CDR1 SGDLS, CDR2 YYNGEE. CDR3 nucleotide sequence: TGTGCCAGCAGCCCCATCAGCGGGAGGGGAGAGACCCAGTACTTC. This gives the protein CASSPISGRGETQYF.

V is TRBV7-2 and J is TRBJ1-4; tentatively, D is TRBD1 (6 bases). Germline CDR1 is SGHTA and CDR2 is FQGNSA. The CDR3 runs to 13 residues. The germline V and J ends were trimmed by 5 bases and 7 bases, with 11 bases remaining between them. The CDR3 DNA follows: TGTGCCAGCAGCCGCGGACAGACTGAAAAACTGTTTTTT. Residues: CASSRGQTEKLFF.

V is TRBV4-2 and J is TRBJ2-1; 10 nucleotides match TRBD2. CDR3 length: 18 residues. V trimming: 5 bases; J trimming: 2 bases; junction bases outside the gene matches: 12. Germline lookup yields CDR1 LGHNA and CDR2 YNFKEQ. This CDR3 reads CASSRVSGRKGTYNEQFF. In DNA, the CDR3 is TGTGCCAGCAGCAGAGTTAGCGGGAGGAAGGGCACCTACAATGAGCAGTTCTTC.

For the CDR3, the DNA is TGTGCCAGCAGCCAAGGACAGCCTTTTTCCTACAATGAGCAGTTCTTC. Translated: CASSQGQPFSYNEQFF. This rearrangement joins TRBV14 to TRBJ2-1; maybe TRBD1 (5 bases). CDR3 length: 16 residues. The V end lost 1 base, the J end lost 1 base, and 11 bases lay between the germline ends. CDR1 is SGHDN and CDR2 is FVKESK in the germline V gene.

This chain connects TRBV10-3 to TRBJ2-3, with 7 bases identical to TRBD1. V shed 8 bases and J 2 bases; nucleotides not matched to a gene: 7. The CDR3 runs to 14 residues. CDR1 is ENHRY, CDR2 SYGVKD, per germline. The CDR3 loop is CAIRRQGNTDTQYF. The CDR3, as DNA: TGTGCCATCCGAAGACAGGGCAACACAGATACGCAGTATTTT.